A single sample is the source of the 18 T cell receptor beta chains below, sequenced in a study of beta chain features in type 1 diabetes. Their target antigens are unknown. Findings and limits, study-wide: All four CD4+ subsets of Type 1 diabetes patients contained TCRB CDR3s that were moderately but significantly shorter.

Expressed TCRB transcripts were sequenced, since all the RNA that had been isolated was reverse transcribed. Clones were read by immunoSEQ multiplex PCR, and TCRdb kept only the in-frame ones, dropping some. The data contain about 300,000 clones, approximately 13% of them singletons. Sequencing was performed on naive CD4+ T cells from blood. Receptors were obtained from a woman under 30 with type 1 diabetes.

In this sample, this clone turned up a few times. The V call is TRBV5-1, the J call TRBJ2-5; tentative D call: TRBD2 (5 bases). The CDR3 spans 14 residues. Between the trimmed V and J ends, which lost 2 bases and 6 bases, there was a span of 14 bases. The germline CDR1 and CDR2 sequences are SGHRS and YFSETQ. The DNA of the CDR3 is TGCGCCAGCAGCTTTGATCTAGCTAAGAAGACCCAGTACTTC. Translation: CASSFDLAKKTQYF.

V and J are TRBV18 and TRBJ2-4, with 7 bases aligning to TRBD1. The ends lost 0 bases at V and 5 bases at J; junction bases unmatched: 4. Looked up from germline, CDR1 is KGHSH and CDR2 is LQKENI. The CDR3 extends over 15 amino acids. CDR3 protein: CASSPPGQKQNIQYF. The DNA for the CDR3 is TGTGCCAGCTCACCACCGGGACAGAAGCAAAACATTCAGTACTTC.

The chain has TRBV30 and TRBJ1-5; D is undetermined. Germline CDR1 reads GTSNPN; CDR2 reads SVGIG (reference sequence). The V gene lost 0 bases and the J gene lost 3 bases, with 6 bases spanning the gap. The CDR3 is made up of 13 amino acids. DNA for the CDR3: TGTGCCTGGAGTGTAGAGTTCAATCAGCCCCAGCATTTT. It specifies CAWSVEFNQPQHF. The variable domain in full, with the rest retrieved from reference TRBV30 and TRBJ1-5, is SQTIHQWPATLVQPVGSPLSLECTVEGTSNPNLYWYRQAAGRGLQLLFYSVGIGQISSEVPQNLSASRPQDRQFILSSKKLLLSDSGFYLCAWSVEFNQPQHFGDGTRLSIL.

The chain is built from TRBV5-4 and TRBJ1-1, with 9 bases identical to TRBD1. With 5 bases clipped from V and 4 bases from J, the junction kept 12 bases outside the gene matches. Per germline, CDR1 SGHNT and CDR2 YYREEE (reference sequence). The CDR3 spans 16 residues. The CDR3 bases are TGTGCCAGCAGATTTAGCCGGGACAGGGAGACCACTGAAGCTTTCTTT. Amino acids: CASRFSRDRETTEAFF.

This clone was detected only a few times. V and J are TRBV5-1 and TRBJ2-4; TRBD1 might be the D (5 bases). The germline V and J ends were trimmed by 1 base and 5 bases, with 7 bases remaining between them. Germline-derived CDR1 and CDR2 are SGHRS and YFSETQ. The CDR3 has 13 amino acids. The CDR3 protein is CASSLLGENIQYF. The CDR3 nucleotides read TGCGCCAGCAGCTTGTTAGGGGAAAACATTCAGTACTTC. The variable domain in full, with the rest retrieved from reference TRBV5-1 and TRBJ2-4, is KAGVTQTPRYLIKTRGQQVTLSCSPISGHRSVSWYQQTPGQGLQFLFEYFSETQRNKGNFPGRFSGRQFSNSRSEMNVSTLELGDSALYLCASSLLGENIQYFGAGTRLSVL.

This clone was detected only a few times. This chain joins TRBV19 and TRBJ2-6, with D tentatively TRBD1 (6 bases). The V end lost 5 bases, the J end lost 0 bases, and 17 bases lay between the germline ends. The germline V gene encodes CDR1 LNHDA and CDR2 SQIVND (reference sequence). The CDR3 has 18 residues. CDR3 amino acids: CASSSGAGVFSGANVLTF. CDR3 DNA: TGTGCCAGTAGTTCAGGGGCCGGGGTCTTCTCTGGGGCCAACGTCCTGACTTTC.

There are a few counts of this clone. The chain couples TRBV7-9 to TRBJ2-4; TRBD1 is a possible D gene (6 bases). The CDR3 length is 14 residues. The germline CDR1 and CDR2 sequences are SEHNR and FQNEAQ (reference sequence). Deletions cut 5 bases from V and 8 bases from J, with 16 bases between. The CDR3 region has the DNA TGTGCCAGCAGCCAGACAGGCTCAGGGGACATTCAGTACTTC. Translation: CASSQTGSGDIQYF.

The chain is built from TRBV27 and TRBJ2-1; 9 nucleotides line up with TRBD1. With 6 bases clipped from V and 1 base from J, the junction kept 13 bases outside the gene matches. The CDR3 has 18 residues. Looked up from germline, CDR1 is MNHEY and CDR2 is SMNVEV (reference sequence). The CDR3 loop reads CASRLGQMTGGSYNEQFF. CDR3 nucleotides: TGTGCCAGCAGGCTGGGACAAATGACAGGGGGTTCCTACAATGAGCAGTTCTTC.

J is TRBJ2-5 and V is TRBV29-1, with D perhaps matching TRBD2 (5 bases). CDR1 and CDR2 from the germline V gene are SQVTM and ANQGSEA. This CDR3 contains 13 residues. The germline V and J ends were trimmed by 3 bases and 5 bases, with 13 bases remaining between them. CDR3 coding DNA: TGCAGCGTTGATAACGGGGTTGCGGAGACCCAGTACTTC. Protein: CSVDNGVAETQYF.

The V gene is TRBV29-1, the J gene TRBJ1-1; a weak D match, TRBD1 (5 bases). This CDR3 contains 11 residues. V lost 7 bases and J 6 bases, leaving 12 bases between the germline ends. Germline values: CDR1 SQVTM, CDR2 ANQGSEA. CDR3 bases: TGCAGCGCTACCCAGGGTGCTGAAGCTTTCTTT. Translating it yields CSATQGAEAFF.

The genes are TRBV21-1 and TRBJ2-7; TRBD1, the table's D call, was not compared with the DNA. TRBV21-1 is shown as a pseudogene. This CDR3 spans 15 amino acids. The CDR3 nucleotides are TGTGCCAGCAGCCAAGGACAGACCGCCAACTACGAGCAGTACGTC. Translating it yields CASSQGQTANYEQYV.

The chain joins TRBV6-5 to TRBJ1-1, with TRBD1 matching 7 bases. The trim removed 6 bases at V and 3 bases at J, leaving 7 bases unmatched. The V gene's germline CDR1 is MNHEY and CDR2 SVGAGI. The CDR3 spans 14 residues. The CDR3 nucleotides read TGTGCCAGCAGCACCCACAGGGGTGACACTGAAGCTTTCTTT. Translated, it gives CASSTHRGDTEAFF.

The chain combines TRBV7-9 with TRBJ2-5, with TRBD1 matching over 7 bases. The last part of the DNA fits TRBJ2-7 better; the J call may be wrong. The CDR3 runs to 14 residues. In germline, CDR1 is SEHNR, CDR2 FQNEAQ (reference sequence). Here the CDR3 reads CASSQRTGNYEQYF. In nucleotides, the CDR3 is TGTGCCAGCAGCCAACGGACAGGAAACTACGAGCAGTACTTC.

The chain is built from TRBV7-3 and TRBJ2-7, with 8 bases aligning to TRBD2. The germline V gene encodes CDR1 SGHTA and CDR2 FQGTGA. V was clipped by 5 bases and J by 2 bases; unmatched bases: 5. The CDR3 runs 14 residues. The CDR3 DNA is TGTGCCAGCAGCGAGCGGGAGAAACCCTACGAGCAGTACTTC. Translated: CASSEREKPYEQYF.

This clone was counted between two and nine times. The V call is TRBV29-1, the J call TRBJ2-1, with 7 nucleotides matching TRBD2. The germline V gene encodes CDR1 SQVTM and CDR2 ANQGSEA. The V and J ends lost 7 bases and 0 bases, in that order; junction bases with no gene match: 3. The CDR3 sequence is 13 residues long. CDR3 region: CSGGGSSYNEQFF. For the CDR3, the DNA is TGCAGCGGGGGGGGGAGCTCCTACAATGAGCAGTTCTTC.

This clone was seen only a few times. The chain has TRBV11-3 and TRBJ2-3, with D perhaps TRBD2 (5 bases). V lost 5 bases and J 6 bases, leaving 12 bases between the germline ends. The CDR3 loop spans 13 amino acids. In germline, CDR1 is SGHNT, CDR2 YENEEA. This CDR3 is CASSVPLDDTQYF. The CDR3 coding sequence is TGTGCCAGCAGCGTACCACTAGACGATACGCAGTATTTT.

The rearrangement links TRBV7-2 to TRBJ2-1, with D possibly being TRBD2 (5 bases). The V end lost 6 bases, the J end lost 0 bases, and 9 bases lay between the germline ends. The CDR3 totals 14 residues. Germline CDR1 and CDR2: SGHTA and FQGNSA. CDR3 protein: CASRAGSSYNEQFF. In DNA form, the CDR3 reads TGTGCCAGCAGGGCGGGCAGCTCCTACAATGAGCAGTTCTTC.

This clone was found a few times. This sequence joins TRBV25-1 and TRBJ2-2, with 7 bases aligning to TRBD2. Per the germline V gene, CDR1 is MGHDK and CDR2 is SYGVNS. The CDR3 runs to 16 residues. V lost 3 bases and J lost 2; bases outside the gene matches: 6. The CDR3 DNA reads TGTGCCAGCAGTGAGAGCCTAGCGGATAACACCGGGGAGCTGTTTTTT. The encoded protein is CASSESLADNTGELFF.